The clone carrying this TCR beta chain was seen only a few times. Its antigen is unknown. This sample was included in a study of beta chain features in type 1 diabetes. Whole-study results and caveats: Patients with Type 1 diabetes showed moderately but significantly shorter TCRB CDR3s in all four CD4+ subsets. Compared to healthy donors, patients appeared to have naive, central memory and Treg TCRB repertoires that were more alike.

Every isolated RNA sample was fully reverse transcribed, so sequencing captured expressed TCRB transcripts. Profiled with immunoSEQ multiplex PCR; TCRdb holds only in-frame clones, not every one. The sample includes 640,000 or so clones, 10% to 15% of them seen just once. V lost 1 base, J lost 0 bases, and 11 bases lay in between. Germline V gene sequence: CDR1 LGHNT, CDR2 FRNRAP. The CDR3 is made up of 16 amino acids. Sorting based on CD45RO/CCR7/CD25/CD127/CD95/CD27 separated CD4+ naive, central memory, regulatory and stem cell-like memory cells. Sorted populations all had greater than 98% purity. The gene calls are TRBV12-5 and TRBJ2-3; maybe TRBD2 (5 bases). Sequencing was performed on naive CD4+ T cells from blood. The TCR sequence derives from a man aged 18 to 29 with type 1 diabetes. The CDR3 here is CASGLAEAVSTDTQYF. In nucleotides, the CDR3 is TGTGCTAGTGGTTTGGCAGAAGCGGTCAGCACAGATACGCAGTATTTT.